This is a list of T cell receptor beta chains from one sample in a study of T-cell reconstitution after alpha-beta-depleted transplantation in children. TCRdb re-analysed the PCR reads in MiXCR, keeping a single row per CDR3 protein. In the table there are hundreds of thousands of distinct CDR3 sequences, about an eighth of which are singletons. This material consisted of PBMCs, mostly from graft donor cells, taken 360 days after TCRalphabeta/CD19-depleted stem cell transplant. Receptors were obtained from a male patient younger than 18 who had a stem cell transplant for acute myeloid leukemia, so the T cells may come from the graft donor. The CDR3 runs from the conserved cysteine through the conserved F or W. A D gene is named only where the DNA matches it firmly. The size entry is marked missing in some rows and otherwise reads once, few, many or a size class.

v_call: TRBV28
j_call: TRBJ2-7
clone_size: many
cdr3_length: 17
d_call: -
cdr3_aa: CASSLCPERVFSYEQYF
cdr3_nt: TGTGCCAGCAGTTTATGCCCTGAGCGGGTTTTTTCCTACGAGCAGTACTTC

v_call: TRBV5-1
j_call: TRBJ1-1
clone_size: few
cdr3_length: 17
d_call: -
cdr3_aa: CASSGKVGQGPNTEAFF
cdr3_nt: TGCGCCAGCAGCGGTAAGGTGGGGCAAGGTCCTAACACTGAAGCTTTCTTT

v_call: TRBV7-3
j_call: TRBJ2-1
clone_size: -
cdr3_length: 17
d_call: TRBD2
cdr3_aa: CASSSPLTSGNKRVQFF
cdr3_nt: TGTGCCAGCAGCTCCCCCTTGACTAGCGGGAACAAGAGAGTGCAGTTCTTC

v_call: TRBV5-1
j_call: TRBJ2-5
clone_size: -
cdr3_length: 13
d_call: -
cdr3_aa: CASLASLMGAQYF
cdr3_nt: TGCGCCAGCCTGGCCAGCCTAATGGGGGCCCAGTACTTC

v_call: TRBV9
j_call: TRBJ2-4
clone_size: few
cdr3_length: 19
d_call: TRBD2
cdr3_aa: CASSLRLAGVALAKNIQYF
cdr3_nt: TGTGCCAGCAGCCTCAGACTAGCGGGAGTCGCGCTAGCCAAAAACATTCAGTACTTC

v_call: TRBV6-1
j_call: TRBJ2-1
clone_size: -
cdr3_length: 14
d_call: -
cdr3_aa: CASRRDHGRNEQFF
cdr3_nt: TGTGCCAGCAGACGGGACCACGGTAGGAATGAGCAGTTCTTC

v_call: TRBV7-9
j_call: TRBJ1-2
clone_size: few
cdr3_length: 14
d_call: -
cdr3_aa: CASTMDSGRYGYTF
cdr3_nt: TGTGCCAGCACCATGGACAGTGGGCGCTATGGCTACACCTTC

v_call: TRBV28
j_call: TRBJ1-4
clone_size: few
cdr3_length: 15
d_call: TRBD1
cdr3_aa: CASSFLQGTDEKLFF
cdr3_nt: TGTGCCAGCAGTTTTTTACAAGGGACAGATGAAAAACTGTTTTTT

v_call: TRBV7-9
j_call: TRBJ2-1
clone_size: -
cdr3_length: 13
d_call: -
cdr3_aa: CASSLGLTLEQFF
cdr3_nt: TGTGCCAGCAGCTTAGGGTTGACTCTTGAGCAGTTCTTC

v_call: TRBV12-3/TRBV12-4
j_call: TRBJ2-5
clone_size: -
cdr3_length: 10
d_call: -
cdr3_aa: CASSGGAQYF
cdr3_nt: TGTGCCAGCAGTGGAGGGGCCCAGTACTTC

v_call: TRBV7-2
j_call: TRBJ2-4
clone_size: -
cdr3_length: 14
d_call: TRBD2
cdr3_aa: CASSAGTRGIIQYF
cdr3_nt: TGTGCCAGCAGCGCCGGGACTAGGGGAATCATTCAGTACTTC

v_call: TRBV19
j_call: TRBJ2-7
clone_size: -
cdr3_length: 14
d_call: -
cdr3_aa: CASPGRAVSYEQYF
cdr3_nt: TGTGCCAGCCCGGGGCGGGCCGTATCCTACGAGCAGTACTTC

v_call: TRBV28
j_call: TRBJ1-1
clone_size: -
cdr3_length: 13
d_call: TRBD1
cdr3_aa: CASRGIWDREAFF
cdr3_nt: TGTGCCAGCAGAGGGATATGGGACAGAGAAGCTTTCTTT

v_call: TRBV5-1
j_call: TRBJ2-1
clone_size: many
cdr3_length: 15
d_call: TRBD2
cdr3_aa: CASSLKASGPNEQFF
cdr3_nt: TGCGCCAGCAGCTTGAAGGCTAGCGGGCCCAATGAGCAGTTCTTC

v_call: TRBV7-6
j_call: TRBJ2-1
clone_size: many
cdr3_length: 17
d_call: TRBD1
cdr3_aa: CASSLVVLTGAYNEQFF
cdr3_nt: TGTGCCAGCAGCTTAGTCGTCCTTACAGGGGCCTACAATGAGCAGTTCTTC

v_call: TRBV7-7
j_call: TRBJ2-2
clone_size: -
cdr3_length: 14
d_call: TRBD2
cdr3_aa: CASSSQLANGELFF
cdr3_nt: TGTGCTAGCAGCTCGCAACTAGCGAACGGGGAGCTGTTTTTT

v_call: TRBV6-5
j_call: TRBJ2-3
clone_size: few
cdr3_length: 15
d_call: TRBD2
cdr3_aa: CASSYGGRGADTQYF
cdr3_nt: TGTGCCAGCAGTTATGGTGGGAGGGGAGCAGATACGCAGTATTTT

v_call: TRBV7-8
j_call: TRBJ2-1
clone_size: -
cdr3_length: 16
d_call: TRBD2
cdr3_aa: CASSDLAGGPYNEQFF
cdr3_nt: TGTGCCAGCAGCGACCTAGCGGGAGGCCCTTACAATGAGCAGTTCTTC

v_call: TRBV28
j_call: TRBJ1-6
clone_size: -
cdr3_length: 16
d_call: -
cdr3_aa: CASSSERTSGGSPLHF
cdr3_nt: TGTGCCAGCAGTTCCGAGCGGACCTCAGGAGGTTCACCCCTCCACTTT

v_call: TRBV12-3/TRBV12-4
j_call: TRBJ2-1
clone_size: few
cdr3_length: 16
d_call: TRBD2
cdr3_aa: CASSPRGLAVYNEQFF
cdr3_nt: TGTGCCAGCAGCCCCCGGGGACTAGCGGTCTACAATGAGCAGTTCTTC

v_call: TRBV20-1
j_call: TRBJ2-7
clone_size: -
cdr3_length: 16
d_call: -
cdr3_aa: CSARVSGTLRSYEQYF
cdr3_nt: TGCAGTGCTAGAGTCTCCGGGACACTCCGCTCCTACGAGCAGTACTTC

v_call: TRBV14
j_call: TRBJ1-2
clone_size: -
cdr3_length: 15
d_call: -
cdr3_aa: CASSQALSPGWGHTF
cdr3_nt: TGTGCCAGCAGCCAAGCTCTCTCGCCAGGGTGGGGACACACCTTC

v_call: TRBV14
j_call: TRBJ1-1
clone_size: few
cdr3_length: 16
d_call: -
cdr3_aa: CASSQEWGRYNSDAFF
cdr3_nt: TGTGCCAGCAGCCAAGAGTGGGGACGGTATAACTCGGATGCTTTCTTT

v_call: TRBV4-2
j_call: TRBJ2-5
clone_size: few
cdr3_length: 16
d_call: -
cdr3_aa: CASSQWIPDVQETQYF
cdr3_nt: TGTGCCAGCAGCCAATGGATCCCAGACGTCCAAGAGACCCAGTACTTC

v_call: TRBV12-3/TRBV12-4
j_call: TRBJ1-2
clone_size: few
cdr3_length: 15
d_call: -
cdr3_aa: CASSFLRDGYYGYTF
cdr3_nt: TGTGCCAGCAGTTTTCTCAGGGACGGTTATTATGGCTACACCTTC

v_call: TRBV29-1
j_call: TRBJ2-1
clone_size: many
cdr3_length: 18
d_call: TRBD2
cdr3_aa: CSVRPGLAGVRTYNEQFF
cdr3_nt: TGCAGCGTCCGCCCGGGACTAGCGGGAGTTCGGACCTACAATGAGCAGTTCTTC